This passage covers 30 T cell receptor beta chains from one sample sequenced in a study of radiotherapy plus CTLA-4 blockade in lung cancer. Assay: immunoSEQ multiplex PCR; the TCRdb copy retains only in-frame clones and omits some. The sample shows tens of thousands of clones, 65% to 85% of them seen only once. The sample was peripheral blood, taken from a patient treated with radiotherapy plus ipilimumab. These TCRs come from a human donor with non-small cell lung cancer who had a complete response to radiotherapy plus ipilimumab.

This sequence joins TRBV27 and TRBJ2-3; 9 positions match TRBD2. V shed 1 base, J shed 2 bases, and the junction held 4 bases outside the gene matches. Germline assignment: CDR1 MNHEY and CDR2 SMNVEV (reference sequence). The CDR3 runs 16 residues. The CDR3 DNA reads TGTGCCAGCAGTTTATTACGACTAGCGGCCACAGATACGCAGTATTTT. Translating it yields CASSLLRLAATDTQYF.

The chain has TRBV13 and TRBJ1-1, with D tentatively TRBD1 (5 bases). The CDR3 runs 12 residues. Germline CDR1 is PRHDT and CDR2 is FYEKMQ (reference sequence). V was pared by 5 bases and J by 6 bases, with 10 bases between. CDR3 residues: CASSRRGSEAFF. The CDR3 nucleotides are TGTGCCAGCAGCCGAAGGGGATCTGAAGCTTTCTTT.

The chain uses TRBV5-6 and TRBJ2-2; D call uncertain. CDR1 and CDR2 from the germline V gene are SGHDT and YYEEEE. The CDR3 covers 14 residues. V gave up 0 bases and J gave up 1 base, with 4 bases separating them. CDR3 amino acids: CASSLVGNTGELFF. As DNA, the CDR3 is TGTGCCAGCAGCTTGGTCGGGAACACCGGGGAGCTGTTTTTT.

The chain carries TRBV7-9 and TRBJ1-2; 7 bases map to TRBD1. Per the germline V gene, CDR1 is SEHNR and CDR2 is FQNEAQ (reference sequence). V trimming: 1 base; J trimming: 7 bases; junction bases outside the gene matches: 6. There are 14 residues in the CDR3. The CDR3, as DNA: TGTGCCAGCAGCTTAGACGCAGGGGGAACTGGCTACACCTTC. This encodes CASSLDAGGTGYTF.

In the case of this clone: Its ends do not fully match the called genes, so a read error is possible. The DNA of the CDR3 is TGTGCCAGTAGTATATTTTCAGGGGTCGGAACTACTGAAAAACTGTTTTTT. It is translated as CASSIFSGVGTTEKLFF. The V call is TRBV19, the J call TRBJ1-4; D perhaps matches TRBD1 (6 bases). Germline loops: CDR1 LNHDA, CDR2 SQIVND (reference sequence). This CDR3 comprises 17 residues.

This clone was counted only a few times. V and J are TRBV7-8 and TRBJ1-2; 9 bases agree with TRBD1. After removal of 3 bases from V and 6 bases from J, the junction contained 2 bases not matched to a gene. CDR1 SGHVS and CDR2 FQNEAQ come from the germline V gene. The CDR3 is 13 residues long. CDR3: CASSFTGGNGYTF. The CDR3 coding sequence is TGTGCCAGCAGCTTTACAGGGGGCAATGGCTACACCTTC.

This chain uses TRBV30 with TRBJ1-6; D is perhaps TRBD1 (5 bases). The length of the CDR3 is 16 residues. The germline V gene has CDR1 GTSNPN and CDR2 SVGIG (reference sequence). Trimming cost V 4 bases and J 0 bases, with 13 bases left between them. CDR3 DNA: TGTGCCTGGAATGTTGGGGCCAGCTCCTATAATTCACCCCTCCACTTT. Translating it yields CAWNVGASSYNSPLHF. Supplemented by reference TRBV30 and TRBJ1-6, the full variable domain reads SQTIHQWPATLVQPVGSPLSLECTVEGTSNPNLYWYRQAAGRGLQLLFYSVGIGQISSEVPQNLSASRPQDRQFILSSKKLLLSDSGFYLCAWNVGASSYNSPLHFGNGTRLTVT.

The chain has TRBV11-3 and TRBJ2-7, with 7 bases lining up with TRBD1. V trimming: 5 bases; J trimming: 3 bases; junction bases outside the gene matches: 4. The CDR3 is 13 amino acids. Per the germline V gene, CDR1 is SGHNT and CDR2 is YENEEA. This chain's CDR3 is CASSRTGGYEQYF. The CDR3, as DNA: TGTGCCAGCAGCCGGACAGGAGGCTACGAGCAGTACTTC.

The CDR3 region is CASSLAVVEYNEQFF. The CDR3 nucleotides read TGCGCCAGCAGCTTGGCCGTTGTGGAGTACAATGAGCAGTTCTTC. The chain recombines TRBV5-1 with TRBJ2-1; no clear D gene. Per the germline V gene, CDR1 is SGHRS and CDR2 is YFSETQ. Deletions cut 0 bases from V and 4 bases from J, with 11 bases between. The CDR3 is 15 amino acids.

This clone occurred a few times. The chain joins TRBV6-1 to TRBJ1-5; 9 nucleotides line up with TRBD1. The CDR3 consists of 15 residues. V dropped 5 bases and J dropped 1; count of bases not matched to a gene: 3. CDR1 MNHNS and CDR2 SASEGT come from the germline V gene. The CDR3 protein is CASSRDRESNQPQHF. The CDR3 bases are TGTGCCAGCAGTAGGGACAGGGAGAGCAATCAGCCCCAGCATTTT.

The chain recombines TRBV5-4 with TRBJ2-7, with 10 bases matching TRBD1. V shed 4 bases, J shed 3 bases, and the junction held 4 bases outside the gene matches. This CDR3 region has 14 residues. In germline, CDR1 is SGHNT, CDR2 YYREEE (reference sequence). CDR3 nucleotides: TGTGCCAGCAGCAAGTGGACAGGGGGCTACGAGCAGTACTTC. It codes for CASSKWTGGYEQYF.

This clone was seen more than once but under ten times. CDR3 nucleotide sequence: TGTGCCAGTAGTATGGCAGTTCTTTTGTATAGCAATCAGCCCCAGCATTTT. This sequence encodes CASSMAVLLYSNQPQHF. The chain carries TRBV19 and TRBJ1-5; D gene uncertain. V lost 3 bases and J 0 bases, leaving 15 bases between the germline ends. The V gene's germline CDR1 is LNHDA and CDR2 SQIVND (reference sequence). This CDR3 region has 17 residues. Filled out from reference TRBV19 and TRBJ1-5, the complete variable domain reads DGGITQSPKYLFRKEGQNVTLSCEQNLNHDAMYWYRQDPGQGLRLIYYSQIVNDFQKGDIAEGYSVSREKKESFPLTVTSAQKNPTAFYLCASSMAVLLYSNQPQHFGDGTRLSIL.

The chain is built from TRBV4-3 and TRBJ2-1; 9 nucleotides match TRBD2. Per the germline V gene, CDR1 is LGHNA and CDR2 is YSLEER. V shed 0 bases, J shed 7 bases, and the junction held 7 bases outside the gene matches. The CDR3 consists of 16 residues. This chain's CDR3 is CASSQDRSGGWNEQFF. DNA for the CDR3: TGCGCCAGCAGCCAAGATCGAAGCGGGGGGTGGAATGAGCAGTTCTTC.

This clone occurred once. The rearrangement joins TRBV19 to TRBJ2-1, with D unresolved. This CDR3 is 14 amino acids long. Trimming cost V 6 bases and J 9 bases, with 18 bases left between them. Germline V gene lookup returns CDR1 LNHDA and CDR2 SQIVND (reference sequence). Here the CDR3 DNA reads TGTGCCAGTAGCCCCCGCCGGGTCCTAAGTGAGCAGTTCTTC. It translates to CASSPRRVLSEQFF.

This clone was seen only once. This chain links TRBV25-1 with TRBJ1-4; 8 bases map to TRBD1. The germline CDR1 and CDR2 sequences are MGHDK and SYGVNS. After removal of 6 bases from V and 6 bases from J, the junction contained 3 bases not matched to a gene. The CDR3 totals 13 residues. CDR3 sequence (DNA): TGTGCCAGCAGAGGACAGGGATATGAAAAACTGTTTTTT. The encoded protein is CASRGQGYEKLFF.

This chain joins TRBV9 and TRBJ2-2, with a possible D match to TRBD2 (7 bases). V was trimmed by 3 bases and J by 4 bases, leaving 13 bases between them. Germline values: CDR1 SGDLS, CDR2 YYNGEE. The CDR3 runs to 15 residues. CDR3 loop: CASSARGALTGELFF. The CDR3 nucleotides are TGTGCCAGCAGCGCCCGGGGGGCCCTCACCGGGGAGCTGTTTTTT.

The chain combines TRBV19 with TRBJ2-7; 8 bases map to TRBD2. The CDR3 extends over 13 amino acids. The germline V gene has CDR1 LNHDA and CDR2 SQIVND (reference sequence). The V gene end was trimmed by 4 bases and the J gene end by 6 bases; junction bases not matched to a gene: 5. In DNA form, the CDR3 reads TGTGCCAGTAGTAGATCCGGGACTAGCGAGCAGTACTTC. It codes for CASSRSGTSEQYF.

V usage is TRBV29-1 and J usage is TRBJ1-2, with D perhaps TRBD1 (6 bases). V was cut by 7 bases and J by 3 bases, with 9 bases left in between. Per germline, CDR1 SQVTM and CDR2 ANQGSEA. The CDR3 covers 11 residues. CDR3 in DNA: TGCAGCGGGGCAGGGGACTATGGCTACACCTTC. It encodes CSGAGDYGYTF.

The gene calls are TRBV28 and TRBJ2-7; 10 nucleotides agree with TRBD1. V trimming: 7 bases; J trimming: 6 bases; junction bases outside the gene matches: 12. This CDR3 is 15 amino acids long. Germline CDR1 MDHEN, CDR2 SYDVKM. The DNA of the CDR3 is TGTGCCAGCACTCAATCCGGGACAGGGGTCCCCGAGCAGTACTTC. The encoded protein is CASTQSGTGVPEQYF.

The CDR3 DNA is TGTGCCAGCAGCCCCCCCGGGGGGGGTTACGAAAAACTGTTTTTT. It codes for CASSPPGGGYEKLFF. The V call is TRBV7-9, the J call TRBJ1-4; a weak D match, TRBD1 (5 bases). Trimming left V 5 bases short and J 8 bases short, with 18 bases between. CDR1 is SEHNR, CDR2 FQNEAQ, per germline (reference sequence). There are 15 residues in the CDR3.

This clone was seen a handful of times. The chain has TRBV6-5 and TRBJ2-7, with D maybe TRBD2 (5 bases). From germline, CDR1 is MNHEY and CDR2 SVGAGI. CDR3 length: 16 amino acids. The germline V and J ends were trimmed by 0 bases and 3 bases, with 15 bases remaining between them. CDR3 region: CASSYSRELAYYEQYF. The DNA for the CDR3 is TGTGCCAGCAGTTACTCAAGAGAGCTAGCTTACTACGAGCAGTACTTC.

The count of this clone is one. The chain links TRBV19 to TRBJ2-5; D gene ambiguous. Trimming took off 1 base at V and 2 bases at J, with 20 bases between the two ends. The CDR3 runs to 18 residues. CDR1 is LNHDA and CDR2 is SQIVND in the germline V gene (reference sequence). CDR3: CASSIGGLSKRFQETQYF. The CDR3 DNA sequence: TGTGCCAGTAGTATAGGCGGTCTTTCGAAGAGGTTTCAAGAGACCCAGTACTTC. Looking up the rest from reference TRBV19 and TRBJ2-5 gives the full variable domain: DGGITQSPKYLFRKEGQNVTLSCEQNLNHDAMYWYRQDPGQGLRLIYYSQIVNDFQKGDIAEGYSVSREKKESFPLTVTSAQKNPTAFYLCASSIGGLSKRFQETQYFGPGTRLLVL.

This chain connects TRBV28 to TRBJ2-6, with a weak D call TRBD1 (6 bases). Trimming removed 1 base at V and 10 bases at J, with 11 bases between. This CDR3 has 14 amino acids. From germline, CDR1 is MDHEN and CDR2 SYDVKM. CDR3 loop: CASSLFFGQNVLTF. The CDR3 DNA is TGTGCCAGCAGTTTATTTTTTGGACAGAACGTCCTGACTTTC.

The CDR3 is CASSSKDKGHYGYTF. The DNA for the CDR3 is TGTGCCAGCAGCTCCAAAGACAAGGGGCACTATGGCTACACCTTC. The chain links TRBV5-4 to TRBJ1-2; tentative D call: TRBD1 (5 bases). Trimming took off 3 bases at V and 3 bases at J, with 15 bases between the two ends. The CDR3 is 15 residues long. Germline V gene sequence: CDR1 SGHNT, CDR2 YYREEE (reference sequence).

The V call is TRBV5-1, the J call TRBJ2-3; 9 bases match TRBD1. The germline gives CDR1 SGHRS, CDR2 YFSETQ. The CDR3 runs to 16 residues. The trim removed 3 bases at V and 0 bases at J, leaving 5 bases unmatched. This CDR3 is CASSSQGAPSTDTQYF. DNA for the CDR3: TGCGCCAGCAGCTCACAGGGGGCCCCTAGCACAGATACGCAGTATTTT. Together with reference TRBV5-1 and TRBJ2-3, the CDR3 gives the full variable domain: KAGVTQTPRYLIKTRGQQVTLSCSPISGHRSVSWYQQTPGQGLQFLFEYFSETQRNKGNFPGRFSGRQFSNSRSEMNVSTLELGDSALYLCASSSQGAPSTDTQYFGPGTRLTVL.

This rearrangement joins TRBV11-2 to TRBJ2-3; TRBD2 is a possible D gene (6 bases). CDR1 and CDR2 from the germline V gene are SGHAT and FQNNGV. This CDR3 has 15 residues. V shed 5 bases and J shed 4 bases, with 16 bases lying between them. CDR3 bases: TGTGCCAGCAGCCGGGACCCGGGAGTGGCAGATACGCAGTATTTT. Translation gives CASSRDPGVADTQYF.

The chain carries TRBV28 and TRBJ2-7, with 10 bases fitting TRBD1. CDR1 and CDR2 (germline): MDHEN, SYDVKM. The CDR3 extends over 14 amino acids. J gave up 5 bases and V 5 bases, and 6 bases lay outside the gene matches. The CDR3 region is CASSVGTGANEQYF. CDR3 nucleotides: TGTGCCAGCAGTGTGGGGACAGGGGCAAACGAGCAGTACTTC.

V and J are TRBV7-9 and TRBJ1-5; TRBD1 agrees at 10 bases. The CDR3 contains 16 residues. Unmatched junction bases numbered 10, after V lost 5 bases and J lost 6 bases. The germline CDR1 and CDR2 sequences are SEHNR and FQNEAQ (reference sequence). The CDR3 protein is CASSTTTTGGSQPQHF. Written as DNA, the CDR3 is TGTGCCAGCAGCACCACGACGACAGGGGGCAGTCAGCCCCAGCATTTT.

J is TRBJ2-6 and V is TRBV28; the D gene is possibly TRBD1 (5 bases). CDR3 length: 16 residues. V was trimmed by 6 bases and J by 2 bases, leaving 14 bases between them. Germline V gene sequence: CDR1 MDHEN, CDR2 SYDVKM. In DNA form, the CDR3 reads TGTGCCAGCAGCCCGGGTGGGGCGGCTGGGGCCAACGTCCTGACTTTC. Protein product: CASSPGGAAGANVLTF. The full variable domain, rest sourced from reference TRBV28 and TRBJ2-6, is DVKVTQSSRYLVKRTGEKVFLECVQDMDHENMFWYRQDPGLGLRLIYFSYDVKMKEKGDIPEGYSVSREKKERFSLILESASTNQTSMYLCASSPGGAAGANVLTFGAGSRLTVL.

CDR3 nucleotides: TGTGCCAGCAGCTTTCCGTATGGGACAGGGTTCGGCGAGCAGTACTTC. Translated: CASSFPYGTGFGEQYF. The chain employs TRBV7-2 and TRBJ2-5; TRBD1 agrees at 9 bases. The better agreement between TRBJ2-7 and the DNA end casts doubt on the J call. Germline values: CDR1 SGHTA, CDR2 FQGNSA. CDR3 length equals 16 residues.